This entry lists 21 T cell receptor beta chains sequenced from one sample in a study of T cell repertoires in aging, cancer and after chemotherapy (dated by TCRdb to the late 2010s). Genomic DNA extracted from peripheral blood, rather than sorted cells or RNA, was used as the source for amplification of TCR beta rearrangements. The reads were generated on an Illumina MiSeq. Rearranged TRB sequences spanning V, D and J segments were amplified by multiplex touch-down PCR using a mixed TRB-A/B primer pool. In-frame beta chains were kept once TCRdb had trimmed the public reads at Q25 with fastp and called clones with MiXCR. Every entry covers one CDR3 protein and lists the most common genes and DNA from its rows. The sample table shows about 2,600 distinct CDR3 sequences, and about half are seen once. Clones ranked in the top ten supply 7.5% of the sample. Sequenced input: blood. The receptors originated from a human donor with a blood cancer.

This clonotype was observed a handful of times. The junction differs from germline at one of its ends, possibly a read error. The V gene is TRBV7-6, the J gene TRBJ2-2, with 8 bases matching TRBD2. This CDR3 comprises 15 residues. CDR1 SGHVS and CDR2 FNYEAQ come from the germline V gene. This CDR3 reads CASRVGGGNTGELFF. Here the CDR3 DNA reads TGTGCCAGCAGGGTCGGGGGGGGGAACACCGGTGAGCTGTTTTTT.

This clonotype is categorized as large (0.1 to 1%). J is TRBJ2-7 and V is TRBV30; D perhaps matches TRBD2 (5 bases). The CDR3 length is 13 residues. Between the trimmed V and J ends, which lost 2 bases and 2 bases, there was a span of 10 bases. Germline V gene data show CDR1 as GTSNPN and CDR2 as SVGIG (reference sequence). The CDR3: CAWSLNSAYEQYF. CDR3 nucleotide sequence: TGTGCCTGGAGTCTCAATAGCGCCTACGAGCAGTACTTC.

Note on this clonotype: This may arise from a read error, as a much more abundant clone is one base away. The V and J genes are TRBV6-5 and TRBJ2-7, with D hard to call. The germline V gene encodes CDR1 MNHEY and CDR2 SVGAGI. The CDR3 has 13 amino acids. For the CDR3, the DNA is TGTGCCAGCCGGAGCATACTCTCCTACGAGAAGTACTTC. It translates to CASRSILSYEKYF.

The J gene is TRBJ2-3, the V gene TRBV7-6; 12 bases are shared with TRBD2. Trimming removed 1 base from V and 4 bases from J; junction bases left unmatched: 6. This CDR3 has 17 residues. Germline V gives CDR1 SGHVS, CDR2 FNYEAQ. DNA of the CDR3: TGTGCCAGCAGCTTAGGGACTAGCGGGATATCAGCAGATACGCAGTATTTT. It is translated as CASSLGTSGISADTQYF.

This chain's CDR3 is CASSQPVSGAYEQYF. In nucleotides, the CDR3 is TGCGCCAGCAGCCAACCCGTCAGCGGGGCCTACGAGCAGTACTTC. The chain joins TRBV4-1 to TRBJ2-7; 7 bases are shared with TRBD2. J was trimmed by 2 bases and V by 2 bases; bases with no gene match: 6. This CDR3 has 15 amino acids. Looked up from germline, CDR1 is MGHRA and CDR2 is YSYEKL.

In its sample, this clonotype was seen a few times. V gene TRBV5-6 combines with J gene TRBJ1-5; TRBD1 matches at 7 bases. CDR3 length equals 15 residues. Per germline, CDR1 SGHDT and CDR2 YYEEEE. The V and J ends lost 4 bases and 5 bases, in that order; junction bases with no gene match: 9. The CDR3: CASSSYRGWDQPQHF. The DNA for the CDR3 is TGTGCCAGCAGCAGCTACAGGGGTTGGGATCAGCCCCAGCATTTT.

This clonotype appeared a few times. The chain joins TRBV12-3 or TRBV12-4 to TRBJ2-2; 13 positions match TRBD2. Trimming at V came to 6 bases and at J to 5 bases, leaving 9 bases not matched to a gene. This CDR3 contains 17 residues. As DNA, the CDR3 is TGTGCCAGCAGCCGTATTACTAGCGGGAGGGCGACCGGGGAGCTGTTTTTT. Its translation is CASSRITSGRATGELFF.

A word on this clonotype: It may be a read error: a sequence one base away is much more abundant. The chain recombines TRBV30 with TRBJ2-7; D may be TRBD2 (6 bases). The J call may be mistaken, given a closer DNA end match to TRBJ2-1. Germline CDR1 is GTSNPN and CDR2 is SVGIG (reference sequence). This CDR3 is 11 amino acids long. The CDR3: CARGTTYEQFF. The DNA for the CDR3 is TGTGCCCGGGGGACCACCTACGAGCAGTTCTTC.

This clonotype was picked up a small number of times. The chain is built from TRBV12-3 or TRBV12-4 and TRBJ2-3; D is perhaps TRBD1 or TRBD2 (5 bases each). The CDR3 runs 13 residues. V lost 7 bases and J 10 bases, leaving 18 bases between the germline ends. DNA for the CDR3: TGTGCCAGCAACTGGGACGCCTCGAGGGCGCAGTATTTT. Translation: CASNWDASRAQYF.

The gene calls are TRBV6-5 and TRBJ2-1; D possibly uses TRBD1 or TRBD2 (6 bases each). Germline V gene lookup returns CDR1 MNHEY and CDR2 SVGAGI. The CDR3 contains 14 residues. V lost 5 bases and J lost 4, with 12 bases in between. The CDR3: CASSNSGQYNEQFF. CDR3 DNA: TGTGCCAGCAGTAATAGCGGACAGTACAATGAGCAGTTCTTC.

The rearrangement links TRBV5-4 to TRBJ2-1; TRBD2 is a possible D gene (6 bases). Germline V gives CDR1 SGHNT, CDR2 YYREEE (reference sequence). The CDR3 has 17 amino acids. The V and J ends lost 0 bases and 0 bases respectively, with 13 bases between them. CDR3 nucleotide sequence: TGTGCCAGCAGCTTGGGACGGGGACTGAGCTCCTACAATGAGCAGTTCTTC. Its translation: CASSLGRGLSSYNEQFF.

This clonotype was detected a few times. The chain carries TRBV7-2 and TRBJ2-5; D perhaps matches TRBD2 (5 bases). The CDR3 sequence is 13 residues long. Trimming pared 1 base from V and 4 bases from J, leaving 7 bases between. CDR1 SGHTA and CDR2 FQGNSA come from the germline V gene. As DNA, the CDR3 is TGTGCCAGCAGCTTAGTTGGAGGAGAGACCCAGTACTTC. Protein sequence: CASSLVGGETQYF.

The gene calls are TRBV5-1 and TRBJ2-5; D is ambiguous. CDR3 length: 12 residues. Germline assignment: CDR1 SGHRS and CDR2 YFSETQ. The V gene lost 1 base and the J gene lost 2 bases, with 3 bases spanning the gap. CDR3 in DNA: TGCGCCAGCAGCTTGAAACAAGAGACCCAGTACTTC. Amino acids: CASSLKQETQYF. The whole variable domain, filled in from reference TRBV5-1 and TRBJ2-5, reads KAGVTQTPRYLIKTRGQQVTLSCSPISGHRSVSWYQQTPGQGLQFLFEYFSETQRNKGNFPGRFSGRQFSNSRSEMNVSTLELGDSALYLCASSLKQETQYFGPGTRLLVL.

This clonotype has more than one count but fewer than ten. This chain uses TRBV7-9 with TRBJ2-5; tentative D call: TRBD1 (5 bases). CDR1 and CDR2 (germline): SEHNR, FQNEAQ (reference sequence). This CDR3 is built from 14 residues. V was clipped by 3 bases and J by 5 bases, with 13 bases between them. CDR3 nucleotide sequence: TGTGCCAGCAGCTTTAGGGCAGGGTTGGAGACCCAGTACTTC. Its translation is CASSFRAGLETQYF.

Note on this clonotype: A much larger clonotype is one base distant, so this may be a read error. The rearrangement joins TRBV6-1 to TRBJ2-7; D is unclear. CDR1 and CDR2 (germline): MNHNS, SASEGT. The CDR3 is made up of 12 amino acids. Trimming left V 3 bases short and J 6 bases short, with 9 bases between. This CDR3 is CASSDRRREQYF. DNA for the CDR3: TGTGCCAGCAGTGACAGGAGACGCGAGCAGTACTTC.

V is TRBV7-2 and J is TRBJ2-1; unclear D gene. V gave up 1 base and J gave up 10 bases, with 17 bases separating them. CDR3 length equals 15 residues. Germline lookup yields CDR1 SGHTA and CDR2 FQGNSA. CDR3 sequence reads: CASSLVVATVGEQFF. In DNA form, the CDR3 reads TGTGCCAGCAGCTTAGTGGTGGCCACCGTGGGGGAGCAGTTCTTC.

To note about this clonotype: A read error may produce the germline difference seen at one junction end. The chain couples TRBV30 to TRBJ2-1; D possibly matches TRBD1 or TRBD2 (6 bases each). The CDR3 length is 16 residues. CDR1 and CDR2 from the germline V gene are GTSNPN and SVGIG (reference sequence). The CDR3 nucleotides are TGTGCCTGGAGTGGGGAAGGGGGGAGCTCCTACAATGAGAAGTTCTTC. The encoded protein is CAWSGEGGSSYNEKFF.

A remark on this clonotype: One base away lies a much larger clone, so this may be a sequencing read error. V and J are TRBV6-5 and TRBJ2-7; D is unresolved. The CDR3 is 13 residues long. Germline-derived CDR1 and CDR2 are MNHEY and SVGAGI. V was clipped by 8 bases and J by 6 bases, with 17 bases between them. In DNA form, the CDR3 reads TGTGCCAGCCGTCCTCTTAAGGGATCCGAGCAGTACTTC. Translating gives CASRPLKGSEQYF.

The chain combines TRBV15 with TRBJ2-1; D is tentatively TRBD1 or TRBD2 (6 bases each). The CDR3 is 12 amino acids. V gave up 0 bases and J gave up 15 bases, with 12 bases separating them. CDR1 is LNHNV, CDR2 YYDKDF, per germline (reference sequence). CDR3 region: CATSRDRGQGFF. CDR3 DNA: TGTGCCACCAGCAGAGACCGGGGGCAAGGGTTCTTC.

The chain is built from TRBV12-3 or TRBV12-4 and TRBJ2-2, with D maybe TRBD1 (6 bases). V lost 2 bases and J lost 0, with 10 bases in between. The CDR3 contains 16 residues. The CDR3 is CASSLSRTANTGELFF. DNA of the CDR3: TGTGCCAGCAGTTTATCGAGGACAGCGAACACCGGGGAGCTGTTTTTT.

The chain is built from TRBV7-9 and TRBJ2-7; D call uncertain. The germline gives CDR1 SEHNR, CDR2 FQNEAQ (reference sequence). Deletions cut 5 bases from V and 8 bases from J, with 22 bases between. The CDR3 extends over 15 amino acids. The CDR3 protein is CASSPPGLPESQQYF. CDR3 sequence (DNA): TGTGCCAGCAGCCCCCCGGGTCTTCCTGAGTCCCAGCAGTACTTC. The entire variable domain, with the rest obtained from reference TRBV7-9 and TRBJ2-7, is as follows: DTGVSQNPRHKITKRGQNVTFRCDPISEHNRLYWYRQTLGQGPEFLTYFQNEAQLEKSRLLSDRFSAERPKGSFSTLEIQRTEQGDSAMYLCASSPPGLPESQQYFGPGTRLTVT.